The rows below give T cell receptor beta chains drawn from one sample of a study of identical twins. Using its own MiXCR run on the 5' RACE reads, TCRdb lists one record per CDR3 protein. The sample shows around 1.7 million distinct CDR3 sequences, about 32% of them seen only once. The sequencing sample was made of cord blood. The receptors come from a newborn girl in good health. CDR3s include the opening cysteine and the closing phenylalanine or tryptophan. Each record gives: D gene, V gene, J gene, clone size, CDR3 protein, CDR3 DNA. A D gene is named only where the DNA matches it firmly. Size tells how often a clone was seen (once, few, many) or the class of an expanded clone, and some rows leave it out.

D gene: TRBD2; V gene: TRBV5-1; J gene: TRBJ2-1; clone size: .; CDR3 protein: CASSLGGSGDSYNEQFF; CDR3 DNA: TGCGCCAGCAGCTTGGGAGGTAGCGGGGACTCCTACAATGAGCAGTTCTTC
D gene: .; V gene: TRBV20-1; J gene: TRBJ2-7; clone size: few; CDR3 protein: CSARAQGRDYEQYF; CDR3 DNA: TGCAGTGCTAGAGCCCAGGGCAGGGACTACGAGCAGTACTTC
D gene: .; V gene: TRBV5-1; J gene: TRBJ2-5; clone size: .; CDR3 protein: CASSLNNGQETQYF; CDR3 DNA: TGCGCCAGCAGCTTGAATAACGGACAAGAGACCCAGTACTTC
D gene: .; V gene: TRBV29-1; J gene: TRBJ2-7; clone size: few; CDR3 protein: CSVVTVPSYEQYF; CDR3 DNA: TGCAGCGTGGTGACAGTTCCTTCCTACGAGCAGTACTTC
D gene: TRBD2; V gene: TRBV7-2; J gene: TRBJ2-5; clone size: few; CDR3 protein: CASNSGGAVETQYF; CDR3 DNA: TGTGCCAGCAACAGCGGGGGGGCCGTGGAGACCCAGTACTTC
D gene: TRBD2; V gene: TRBV20-1; J gene: TRBJ2-7; clone size: .; CDR3 protein: CSARRGGLYEQYF; CDR3 DNA: TGCAGTGCTAGGAGGGGAGGGCTCTACGAGCAGTACTTC
D gene: .; V gene: TRBV12-3/TRBV12-4; J gene: TRBJ2-3; clone size: many; CDR3 protein: CASSLFQVVADTQYF; CDR3 DNA: TGTGCCAGCAGTTTATTTCAGGTGGTAGCAGATACGCAGTATTTT
D gene: TRBD2; V gene: TRBV6-6; J gene: TRBJ2-7; clone size: .; CDR3 protein: CASSPVPKGRAYEQYF; CDR3 DNA: TGTGCCAGCAGTCCAGTTCCTAAAGGGAGGGCCTACGAGCAGTACTTC
D gene: .; V gene: TRBV20-1; J gene: TRBJ2-7; clone size: few; CDR3 protein: CSAESSGGLSYEQYF; CDR3 DNA: TGCAGTGCGGAAAGTTCGGGCGGACTCTCCTACGAGCAGTACTTC
D gene: .; V gene: TRBV25-1; J gene: TRBJ2-5; clone size: .; CDR3 protein: CASSEFKGRETQYF; CDR3 DNA: TGTGCCAGCAGTGAATTTAAGGGGAGGGAGACCCAGTACTTC
D gene: .; V gene: TRBV7-8; J gene: TRBJ1-4; clone size: .; CDR3 protein: CASSLGTSVWGEKLFF; CDR3 DNA: TGTGCCAGCAGCTTAGGGACCAGTGTCTGGGGCGAAAAACTGTTTTTT
D gene: TRBD1; V gene: TRBV30; J gene: TRBJ2-1; clone size: .; CDR3 protein: CAFRGLAYEQFF; CDR3 DNA: TGTGCCTTCAGGGGGTTAGCCTACGAGCAGTTCTTC
D gene: .; V gene: TRBV4-1; J gene: TRBJ1-1; clone size: .; CDR3 protein: CVSSQPAGTPYTEAFF; CDR3 DNA: TGCGTCAGCAGCCAACCTGCCGGGACACCTTACACTGAAGCTTTCTTT
D gene: .; V gene: TRBV7-8; J gene: TRBJ2-7; clone size: .; CDR3 protein: CASSRERGKDEQYF; CDR3 DNA: TGTGCCAGCAGCCGTGAACGGGGGAAGGACGAGCAGTACTTC
D gene: .; V gene: TRBV28; J gene: TRBJ2-5; clone size: .; CDR3 protein: CASSPGREETQYF; CDR3 DNA: TGTGCCAGCAGTCCAGGACGGGAAGAGACCCAGTACTTC
D gene: TRBD2; V gene: TRBV29-1; J gene: TRBJ2-1; clone size: .; CDR3 protein: CSVVTRIERGKEQFF; CDR3 DNA: TGCAGCGTTGTAACCCGAATTGAGCGGGGGAAGGAGCAGTTCTTC
D gene: TRBD1; V gene: TRBV5-1; J gene: TRBJ2-7; clone size: .; CDR3 protein: CASREPGQSREQYF; CDR3 DNA: TGCGCCAGCAGGGAGCCGGGACAGAGCCGCGAGCAGTACTTC
D gene: .; V gene: TRBV7-9; J gene: TRBJ2-1; clone size: many; CDR3 protein: CASSLSDQKGNEQFF; CDR3 DNA: TGTGCCAGCAGCTTATCGGACCAGAAGGGCAATGAGCAGTTCTTC
D gene: .; V gene: TRBV21-1; J gene: TRBJ2-1; clone size: few; CDR3 protein: CASSKAVGRNEQFF; CDR3 DNA: TGTGCCAGCAGCAAAGCGGTAGGGAGAAATGAGCAGTTCTTC
D gene: TRBD2; V gene: TRBV28; J gene: TRBJ2-7; clone size: few; CDR3 protein: CASSLLADHYEQYF; CDR3 DNA: TGTGCCAGCAGTTTGCTAGCGGACCACTACGAGCAGTACTTC
D gene: .; V gene: TRBV27; J gene: TRBJ1-1; clone size: .; CDR3 protein: CASAAGVVFVAFF; CDR3 DNA: TGTGCCAGCGCCGCAGGGGTCGTTTTTGTAGCTTTCTTT
D gene: .; V gene: TRBV3-1; J gene: TRBJ1-2; clone size: .; CDR3 protein: CASSQVEGRNYGYTF; CDR3 DNA: TGTGCCAGCAGCCAAGTTGAGGGGCGCAACTATGGCTACACCTTC
D gene: TRBD2; V gene: TRBV20-1; J gene: TRBJ2-5; clone size: .; CDR3 protein: CSFDGTNQETQYF; CDR3 DNA: TGCAGTTTCGATGGGACTAACCAAGAGACCCAGTACTTC
D gene: TRBD2; V gene: TRBV6-1; J gene: TRBJ2-7; clone size: .; CDR3 protein: CASSEERGPYEQYF; CDR3 DNA: TGTGCCAGCAGTGAAGAGCGGGGACCCTACGAGCAGTACTTC
D gene: TRBD1; V gene: TRBV29-1; J gene: TRBJ2-1; clone size: few; CDR3 protein: CSVPRRTGGYNEQFF; CDR3 DNA: TGCAGCGTTCCCCGCCGGACAGGGGGCTACAATGAGCAGTTCTTC
D gene: TRBD1; V gene: TRBV20-1; J gene: TRBJ1-5; clone size: few; CDR3 protein: CSALDRGLWSNQPQHF; CDR3 DNA: TGCAGTGCCCTAGACAGGGGCCTTTGGAGCAATCAGCCCCAGCATTTT
D gene: .; V gene: TRBV2; J gene: TRBJ2-4; clone size: .; CDR3 protein: CTSCPSSGGKNIQYF; CDR3 DNA: TGTACCAGCTGTCCCAGTAGTGGTGGGAAAAACATTCAGTACTTC
D gene: .; V gene: TRBV9; J gene: TRBJ2-7; clone size: .; CDR3 protein: CASSVGPSGVYNEQYF; CDR3 DNA: TGTGCCAGCAGCGTAGGACCTTCGGGAGTATACAATGAGCAGTACTTC
D gene: .; V gene: TRBV6-1; J gene: TRBJ1-4; clone size: .; CDR3 protein: CASSEVEGRAEKLFF; CDR3 DNA: TGTGCCAGCAGTGAAGTGGAGGGGCGCGCCGAAAAACTGTTTTTT
D gene: .; V gene: TRBV11-2; J gene: TRBJ2-3; clone size: .; CDR3 protein: CASSRTSRDTQYF; CDR3 DNA: TGTGCCAGCAGCCGGACCAGCCGCGATACGCAGTATTTT
D gene: .; V gene: TRBV2; J gene: TRBJ1-2; clone size: few; CDR3 protein: CASSKWLQQNGGGYTF; CDR3 DNA: TGTGCCAGCAGTAAATGGCTACAGCAAAATGGGGGTGGCTACACCTTC
D gene: .; V gene: TRBV7-9; J gene: TRBJ2-7; clone size: .; CDR3 protein: CASSLRGAGTPYEQYF; CDR3 DNA: TGTGCCAGCAGCTTAAGAGGGGCAGGGACACCCTACGAGCAGTACTTC
D gene: .; V gene: TRBV12-3/TRBV12-4; J gene: TRBJ1-1; clone size: few; CDR3 protein: CASSLAGRHTEAFF; CDR3 DNA: TGTGCCAGCAGTTTAGCAGGGCGACACACTGAAGCTTTCTTT
D gene: .; V gene: TRBV14; J gene: TRBJ1-5; clone size: .; CDR3 protein: CASEGDRLTGNQPQHF; CDR3 DNA: TGTGCCAGCGAGGGAGACAGGTTGACGGGCAATCAGCCCCAGCATTTT
D gene: TRBD2; V gene: TRBV20-1; J gene: TRBJ2-7; clone size: once; CDR3 protein: CSAQQGTSGTYEQYF; CDR3 DNA: TGCAGTGCACAGCAGGGGACTAGCGGTACCTACGAGCAGTACTTC
D gene: .; V gene: TRBV6-2/TRBV6-3; J gene: TRBJ2-7; clone size: .; CDR3 protein: CASNQGDSSYEQYF; CDR3 DNA: TGTGCCAGCAACCAGGGCGACAGCTCCTACGAGCAGTACTTC
D gene: .; V gene: TRBV6-2/TRBV6-3; J gene: TRBJ2-2; clone size: .; CDR3 protein: CASRDQGSKTGELFF; CDR3 DNA: TGTGCCAGCAGGGATCAGGGGTCCAAGACCGGGGAGCTGTTTTTT
D gene: .; V gene: TRBV18; J gene: TRBJ2-4; clone size: .; CDR3 protein: CASSPHPDHNEQYF; CDR3 DNA: TGTGCCAGCTCACCCCATCCAGACCACAATGAGCAGTACTTC
D gene: TRBD1; V gene: TRBV2; J gene: TRBJ2-3; clone size: few; CDR3 protein: CASSGQGRGTDTQYF; CDR3 DNA: TGTGCCAGCAGTGGACAGGGAAGGGGAACAGATACGCAGTATTTT
D gene: .; V gene: TRBV28; J gene: TRBJ1-4; clone size: few; CDR3 protein: CASSSGVPNEKLFF; CDR3 DNA: TGTGCCAGCAGTTCCGGGGTCCCGAATGAAAAACTGTTTTTT